This T cell receptor beta chain was identified in a study of cytomegalovirus exposure and HLA in healthy donors. Study-level findings and limits: In vitro assays verified that a few CMV-associated chains recognized CMV antigens specifically. Altogether, 164 TCR beta chains were recorded as cytomegalovirus-associated.

For this clone: Antigen unknown.

The donors were members of the validation cohort, which comprised about 120 subjects and was separate from the first cohort of 670 or so subjects. Method: immunoSEQ multiplex PCR; TCRdb's copy keeps in-frame clones and lacks some. The repertoire consists of more than 85,000 clones, with 89% occurring once and the leading ten covering over 1.5%. The CDR3 is 16 amino acids. The ends lost 3 bases at V and 4 bases at J; junction bases unmatched: 3. Germline loops: CDR1 SEHNR, CDR2 FQNEAQ (reference sequence). The sequenced material came from PBMCs. The chain has TRBV7-9 and TRBJ2-6; 10 bases are shared with TRBD2. The receptor comes from a woman between 18 and 29 years old in good health and CMV-seronegative. CDR3 residues: CASSLEREGGANVLTF. For the CDR3, the DNA is TGTGCCAGCAGCTTGGAGCGGGAGGGAGGGGCCAACGTCCTGACTTTC. The full variable domain, rest sourced from reference TRBV7-9 and TRBJ2-6, is DTGVSQNPRHKITKRGQNVTFRCDPISEHNRLYWYRQTLGQGPEFLTYFQNEAQLEKSRLLSDRFSAERPKGSFSTLEIQRTEQGDSAMYLCASSLEREGGANVLTFGAGSRLTVL.